This T cell receptor (beta chain) was identified during a study of T cells in Graves' hyperthyroidism and ophthalmopathy. The germline V and J ends were trimmed by 2 bases and 3 bases, with 13 bases remaining between them. This CDR3 has 14 residues. The germline gives CDR1 SQVTM, CDR2 ANQGSEA. RNA transcripts gave rise to amplified TCR beta CDR3 regions. The HTBI set primed first-round TCR CDR3 RT-PCR. TCRdb called the multiplex PCR reads again in MiXCR, with one record for every CDR3 protein. The top ten hold 7.5% to 9.5% of the sample, which has 800,000 or so distinct CDR3 sequences, 38% seen once. As concerns this clonotype: This may be a read error: a much more frequent sequence differs by one nucleotide.

This clonotype originated in a man aged 18-30 years with Graves' hyperthyroidism. The genes are TRBV29-1 and TRBJ1-1, with D possibly matching TRBD1 (5 bases). The sequencing sample was made of blood. CDR3 protein: CSVERTGRHTEAFF. CDR3 nucleotides: TGCAGCGTTGAACGAACAGGAAGGCACACTGAAGCTTTCTTT.